This T cell receptor beta chain was obtained from a study of cytomegalovirus exposure and HLA in healthy donors. As for the study in general: An analysis done earlier identified around 100 million unique TCR beta sequences from around 180 million T cells.

Overall study results and limits: It was reported that TCR beta sequences correctly inferred the HLA-A and HLA-B alleles for most subjects. There were some public TCRs occurring in many donors, but most TCR sequences were rare. Some V segments (TRBV6-2 and TRBV6-3 among them) were excluded as indistinguishable.

Notes on this clone: Its antigen is not known.

Germline values: CDR1 SNHLY, CDR2 FYNNEI. V shed 6 bases and J shed 0 bases, with 15 bases lying between them. This CDR3 has 15 residues. With 60 Vbeta and 13 Jbeta primers, the PCR was carried out. Measured with immunoSEQ multiplex PCR; TCRdb has only the in-frame clones, and not every one. The repertoire holds roughly 55,000 clones, with around 79% as singletons. The chain is built from TRBV2 and TRBJ2-7; D possibly corresponds to TRBD2 (6 bases). The sequencing sample was made of PBMCs. The receptor was derived from a female donor in good health and CMV-seronegative. CDR3 loop: CASRAQSGPSYEQYF. DNA of the CDR3: TGTGCCAGCAGGGCTCAGAGCGGGCCCTCCTACGAGCAGTACTTC.